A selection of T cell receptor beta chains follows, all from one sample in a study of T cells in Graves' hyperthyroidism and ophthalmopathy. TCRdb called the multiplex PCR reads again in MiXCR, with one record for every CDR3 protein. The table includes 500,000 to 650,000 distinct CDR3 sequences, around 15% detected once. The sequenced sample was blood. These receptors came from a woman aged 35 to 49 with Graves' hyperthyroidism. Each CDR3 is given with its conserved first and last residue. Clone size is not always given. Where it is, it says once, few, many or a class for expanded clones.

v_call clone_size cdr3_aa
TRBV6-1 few CARKRQGPQPQHF
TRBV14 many CASSWVWSSTDTQYF
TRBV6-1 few CASSHDRESGLAGAGVYNEQFF
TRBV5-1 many CASSLLREGYNEQFF
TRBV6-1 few CAIGLAGGTNTGELFF
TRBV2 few CASRKDRESPLHF
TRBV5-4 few CASSPLIGGGTEAFF
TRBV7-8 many CASSLVLAGVENEQFF
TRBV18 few CASSPVERGSEQYF
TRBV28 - CASATKGANVLTF
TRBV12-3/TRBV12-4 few CASSKKFATGGAWGSPGELFF
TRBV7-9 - CASSLLRLAGPKNTGELFF
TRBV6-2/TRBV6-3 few CASSSQRGANEKLFF
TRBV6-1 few CASSERVDEQFF
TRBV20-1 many CSASTRTGYQETQYF
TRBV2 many CASRDSANTGELFF
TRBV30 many CASSGRGAYNEQFF
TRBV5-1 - CASSLMDGSYEQYF
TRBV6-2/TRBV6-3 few CASSPTTLSNYGYTF
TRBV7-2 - CASSQTGFGELFF
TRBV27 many CASSVGDSYNEQFF
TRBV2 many CASKGNRGRSYNEQFF
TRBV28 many CASSFGSSDTQYF
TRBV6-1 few CASSRDAFF
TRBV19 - CASTLELAGVLNTGELFF
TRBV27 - CASSFYPGTEAFF
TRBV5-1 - CASSRLPGKGSEAFF
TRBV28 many CASSPSGGRSDYEQYF
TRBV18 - CASSPPGQGSYEQYF
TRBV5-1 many CASRGLAGFTDNNEQFF
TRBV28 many CASSLGTGGREQYF
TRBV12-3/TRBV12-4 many CASREDSGSTDTQYF
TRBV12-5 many CASKGQGDTEAFF
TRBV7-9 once CASSLGGGNSGFQETQYF
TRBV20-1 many CSASRREQEGTDTQYF
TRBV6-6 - CASSYGTGGLQETQYF
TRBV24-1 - CATSPSGGADTQYF
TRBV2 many CASSDLPAGSPLHF
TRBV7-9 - CASSLDRVIPYEQYF
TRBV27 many CATHARTAAYEQYF
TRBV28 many CASSFYVRGQLGAFF
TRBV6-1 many CASSLLADSSYNEQFF
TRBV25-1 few CASRPSGSPTDTQYF
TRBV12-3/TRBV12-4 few CASSSSGSYYNEQFF
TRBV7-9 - CASSSKLRTSGRRNEQFF
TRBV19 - CATQGAPGNTGELFF
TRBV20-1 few CSAQEDNTEAFF
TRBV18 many CASSPPGKGMGETQYF
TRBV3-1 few CASSQELTATNEKLFF
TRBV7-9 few CASSLEQGRYTEAFF
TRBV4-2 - CASSQAGTGVGEQYF
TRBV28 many CASNTPRQGRYNEQFF
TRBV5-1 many CASSFGNRSPITDTQYF
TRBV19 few CASNGSNQPQHF
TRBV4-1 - CASSQDPGEGSSYNEQFF